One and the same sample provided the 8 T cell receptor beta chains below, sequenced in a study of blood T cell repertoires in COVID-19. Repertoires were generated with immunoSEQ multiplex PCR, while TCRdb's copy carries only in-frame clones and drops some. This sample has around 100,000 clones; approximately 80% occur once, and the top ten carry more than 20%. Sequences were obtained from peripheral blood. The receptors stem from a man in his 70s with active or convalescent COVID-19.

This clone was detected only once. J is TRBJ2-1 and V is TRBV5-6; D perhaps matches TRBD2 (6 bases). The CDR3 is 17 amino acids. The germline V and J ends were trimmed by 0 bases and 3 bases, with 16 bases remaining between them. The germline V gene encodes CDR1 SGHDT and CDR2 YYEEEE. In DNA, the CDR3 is TGTGCCAGCAGCTTGGGCAGTAGGGGACTGGTCTACAATGAGCAGTTCTTC. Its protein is CASSLGSRGLVYNEQFF.

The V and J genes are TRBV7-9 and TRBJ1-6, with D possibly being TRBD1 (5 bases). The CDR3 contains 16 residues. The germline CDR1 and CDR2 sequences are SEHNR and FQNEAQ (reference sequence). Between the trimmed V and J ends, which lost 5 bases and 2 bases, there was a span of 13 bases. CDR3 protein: CASSLREGPYNSPLHF. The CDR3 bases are TGTGCCAGCAGCCTCAGGGAGGGACCCTATAATTCACCCCTCCACTTT.

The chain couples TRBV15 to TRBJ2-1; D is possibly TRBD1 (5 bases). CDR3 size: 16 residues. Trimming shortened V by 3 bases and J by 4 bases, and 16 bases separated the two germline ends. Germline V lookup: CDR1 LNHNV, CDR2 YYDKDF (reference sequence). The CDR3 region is CATSRSTSRQYNEQFF. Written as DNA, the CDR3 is TGTGCCACCAGCAGGTCGACTTCCAGACAGTACAATGAGCAGTTCTTC.

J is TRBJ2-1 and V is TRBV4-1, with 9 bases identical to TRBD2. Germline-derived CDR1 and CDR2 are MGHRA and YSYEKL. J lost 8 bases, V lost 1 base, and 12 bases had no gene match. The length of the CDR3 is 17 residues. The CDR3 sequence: CASSQGAAGGPWDEQFF. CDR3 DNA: TGCGCCAGCAGCCAAGGCGCGGCGGGAGGGCCTTGGGATGAGCAGTTCTTC.

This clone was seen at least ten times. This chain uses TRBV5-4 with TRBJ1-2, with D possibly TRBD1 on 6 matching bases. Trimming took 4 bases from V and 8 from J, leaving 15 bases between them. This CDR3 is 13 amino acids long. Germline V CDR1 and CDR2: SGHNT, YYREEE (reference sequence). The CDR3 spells CASSLPGVYGYTF. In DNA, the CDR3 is TGTGCCAGCAGCCTCCCAGGGGTTTACGGCTACACCTTC.

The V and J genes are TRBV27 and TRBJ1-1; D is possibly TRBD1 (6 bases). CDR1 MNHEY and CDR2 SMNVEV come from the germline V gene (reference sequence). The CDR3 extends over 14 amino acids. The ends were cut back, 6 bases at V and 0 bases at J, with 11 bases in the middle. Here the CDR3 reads CASRRQALNTEAFF. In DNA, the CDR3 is TGTGCCAGCAGACGACAGGCTCTGAACACTGAAGCTTTCTTT.

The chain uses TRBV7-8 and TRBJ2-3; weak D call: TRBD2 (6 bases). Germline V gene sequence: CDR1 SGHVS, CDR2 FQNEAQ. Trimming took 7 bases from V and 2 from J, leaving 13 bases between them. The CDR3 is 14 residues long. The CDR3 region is CASTTGGNTDTQYF. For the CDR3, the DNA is TGTGCCAGCACAACCGGAGGGAACACAGATACGCAGTATTTT.

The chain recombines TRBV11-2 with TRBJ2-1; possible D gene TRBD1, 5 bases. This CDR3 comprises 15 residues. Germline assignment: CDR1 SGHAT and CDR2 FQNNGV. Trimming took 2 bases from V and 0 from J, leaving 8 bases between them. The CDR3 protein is CASSLRGFSYNEQFF. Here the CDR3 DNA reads TGTGCCAGCAGCTTAAGGGGATTCTCCTACAATGAGCAGTTCTTC.